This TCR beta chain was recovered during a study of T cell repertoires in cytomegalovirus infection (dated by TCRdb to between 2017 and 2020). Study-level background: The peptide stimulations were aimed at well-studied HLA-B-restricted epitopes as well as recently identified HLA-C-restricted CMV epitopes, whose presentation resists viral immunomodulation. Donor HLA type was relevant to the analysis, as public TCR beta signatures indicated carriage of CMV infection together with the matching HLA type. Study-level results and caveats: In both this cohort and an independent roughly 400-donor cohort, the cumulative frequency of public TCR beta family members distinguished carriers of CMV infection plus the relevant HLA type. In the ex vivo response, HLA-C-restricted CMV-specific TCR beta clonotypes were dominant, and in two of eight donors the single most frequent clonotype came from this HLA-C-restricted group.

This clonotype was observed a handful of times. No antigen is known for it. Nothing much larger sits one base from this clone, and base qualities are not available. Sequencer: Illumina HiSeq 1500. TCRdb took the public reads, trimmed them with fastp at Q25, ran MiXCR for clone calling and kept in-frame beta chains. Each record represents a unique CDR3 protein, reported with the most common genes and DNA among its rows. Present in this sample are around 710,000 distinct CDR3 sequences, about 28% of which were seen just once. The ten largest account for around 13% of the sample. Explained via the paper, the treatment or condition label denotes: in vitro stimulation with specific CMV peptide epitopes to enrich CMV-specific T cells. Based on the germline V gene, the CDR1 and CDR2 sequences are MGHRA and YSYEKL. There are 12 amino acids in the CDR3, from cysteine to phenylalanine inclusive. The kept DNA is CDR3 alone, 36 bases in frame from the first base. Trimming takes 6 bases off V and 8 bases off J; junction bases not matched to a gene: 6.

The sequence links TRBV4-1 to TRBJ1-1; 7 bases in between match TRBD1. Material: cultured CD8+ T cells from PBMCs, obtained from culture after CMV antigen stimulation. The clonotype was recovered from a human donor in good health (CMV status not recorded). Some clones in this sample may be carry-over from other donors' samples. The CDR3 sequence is CASSPYRGEAFF. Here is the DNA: TGCGCCAGCAGTCCTTACAGGGGAGAAGCTTTCTTT.